This T cell receptor beta chain was identified during a study of CD8+ T cells in alopecia areata. Broader study findings: The study found tofacitinib significantly decreased scalp clonality and expanded CD8+ clones among the top 100. The study found higher clonality in lesional than normal scalp, especially in alopecia totalis/universalis. Shared TCR sequences were less clear between patients than in mice, possibly partly from HLA diversity.

Treatment denoted: oral pan-JAK inhibitor, 5-10 mg twice daily. Sorted populations comprised CD4+ and CD8+ T cells obtained from PBMCs. As concerns this clone: The target antigen is unknown.

The CDR3 has 13 amino acids. The germline V gene has CDR1 SQVTM and CDR2 ANQGSEA. Trimming took 4 bases from V and 6 from J, leaving 13 bases between them. Isolated RNA was reverse transcribed into cDNA used as the sequencing template. Only in-frame clones appear in the TCRdb table, and some are missing; sequencing was by immunoSEQ multiplex PCR. Of about 200,000 clones listed, roughly three fifths are singletons. The receptor was isolated from a human donor with alopecia areata. The J gene is TRBJ2-4, the V gene TRBV29-1; the D is unclear. The sample in question was CD4+ T cells sorted from blood, obtained at week 4, from a patient treated with tofacitinib. The CDR3 DNA reads as TGCAGCGTTGGGGATGGGTCTGTAAACATTCAGTACTTC. Protein sequence: CSVGDGSVNIQYF.